This T cell receptor beta chain is drawn from a study of PD-1 blockade in classical Hodgkin lymphoma. This CDR3 has 15 amino acids. Germline values: CDR1 SGHRS, CDR2 YFSETQ. Germline trimming cut 3 bases from V and 1 base from J; bases unmatched to any gene: 5. Every patient relapsed after autologous stem cell transplantation, and brentuximab vedotin exposure varied. Profiling relied on immunoSEQ multiplex PCR, and the TCRdb table lists in-frame clones only, not all of them. The data hold about 13,000 clones, with around 77% observed a single time. The chain joins TRBV5-1 to TRBJ2-3; 7 nucleotides agree with TRBD2. The specimen comprised peripheral blood mononuclear cells (PBMCs), sampled at baseline. This sequence was found in a human donor with classical Hodgkin lymphoma. The CDR3 sequence is CASSSAGDRTDTQYF. CDR3 nucleotides: TGCGCCAGCAGCTCGGCGGGGGACCGCACAGATACGCAGTATTTT.